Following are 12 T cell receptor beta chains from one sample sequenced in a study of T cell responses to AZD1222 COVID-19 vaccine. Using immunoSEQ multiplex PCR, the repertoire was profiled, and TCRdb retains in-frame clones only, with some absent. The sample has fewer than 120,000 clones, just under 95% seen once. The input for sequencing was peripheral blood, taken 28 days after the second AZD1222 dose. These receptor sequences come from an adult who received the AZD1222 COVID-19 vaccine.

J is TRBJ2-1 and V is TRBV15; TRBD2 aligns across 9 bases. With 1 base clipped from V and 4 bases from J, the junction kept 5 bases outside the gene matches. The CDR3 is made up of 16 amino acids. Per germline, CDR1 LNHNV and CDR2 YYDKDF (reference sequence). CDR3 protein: CATSRGSGGRYNEQFF. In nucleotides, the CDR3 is TGTGCCACCAGCAGAGGTAGCGGGGGACGATACAATGAGCAGTTCTTC.

CDR3 sequence (DNA): TGCGCCAGCAGCTCGGCCCGGACAGTCAATTCCTACGAGCAGTACTTC. Translating it yields CASSSARTVNSYEQYF. The chain employs TRBV5-1 and TRBJ2-7; maybe TRBD1 (6 bases). Germline V lookup: CDR1 SGHRS, CDR2 YFSETQ. V was pared by 3 bases and J by 1 base, with 17 bases between. The CDR3 length is 16 residues.

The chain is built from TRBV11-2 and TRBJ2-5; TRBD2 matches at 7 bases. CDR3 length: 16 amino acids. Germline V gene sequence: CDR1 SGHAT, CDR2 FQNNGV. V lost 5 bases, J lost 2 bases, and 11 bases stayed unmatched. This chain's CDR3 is CASSRATTAGQETQYF. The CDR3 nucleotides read TGTGCCAGCAGCCGGGCTACTACAGCGGGACAAGAGACCCAGTACTTC.

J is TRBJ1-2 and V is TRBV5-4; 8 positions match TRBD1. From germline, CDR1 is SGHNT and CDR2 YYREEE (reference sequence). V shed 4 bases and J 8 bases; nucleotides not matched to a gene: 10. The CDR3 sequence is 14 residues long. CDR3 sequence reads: CASSPGGTLGGYTF. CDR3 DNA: TGTGCCAGCAGCCCAGGGGGCACCCTCGGGGGCTACACCTTC.

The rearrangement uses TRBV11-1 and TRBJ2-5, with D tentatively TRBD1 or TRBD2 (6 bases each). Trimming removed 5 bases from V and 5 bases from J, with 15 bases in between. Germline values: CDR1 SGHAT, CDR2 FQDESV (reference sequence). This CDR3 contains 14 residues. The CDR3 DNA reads TGTGCCAGCAGCCCACGGGGGCTGGTGGAGACCCAGTACTTC. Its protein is CASSPRGLVETQYF.

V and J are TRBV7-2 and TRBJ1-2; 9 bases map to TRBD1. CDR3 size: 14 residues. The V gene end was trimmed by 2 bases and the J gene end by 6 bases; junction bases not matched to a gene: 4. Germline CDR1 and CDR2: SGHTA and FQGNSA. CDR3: CASSLRDRAHGYTF. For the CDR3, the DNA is TGTGCCAGCAGCTTAAGGGACAGGGCCCATGGCTACACCTTC.

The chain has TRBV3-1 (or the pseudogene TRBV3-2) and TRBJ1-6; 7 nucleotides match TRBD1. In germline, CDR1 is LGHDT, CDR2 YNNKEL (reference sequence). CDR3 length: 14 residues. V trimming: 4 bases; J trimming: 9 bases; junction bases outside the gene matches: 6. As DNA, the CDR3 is TGTGCCAGCAGCCCCTGGGACAGTGGTTCACCCCTCCACTTT. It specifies CASSPWDSGSPLHF.

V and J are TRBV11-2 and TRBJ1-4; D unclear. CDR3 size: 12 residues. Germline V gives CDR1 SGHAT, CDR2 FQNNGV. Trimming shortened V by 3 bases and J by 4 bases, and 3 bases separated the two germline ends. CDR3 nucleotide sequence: TGTGCCAGCAGCTTGCGTAATGAAAAACTGTTTTTT. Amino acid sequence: CASSLRNEKLFF.

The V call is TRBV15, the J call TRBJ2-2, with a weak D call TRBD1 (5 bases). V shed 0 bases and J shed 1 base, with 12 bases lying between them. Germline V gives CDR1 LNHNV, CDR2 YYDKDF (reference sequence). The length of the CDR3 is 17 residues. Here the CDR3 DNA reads TGTGCCACCAGCAGAGATTACAGGTCAAAGAACACCGGGGAGCTGTTTTTT. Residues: CATSRDYRSKNTGELFF.

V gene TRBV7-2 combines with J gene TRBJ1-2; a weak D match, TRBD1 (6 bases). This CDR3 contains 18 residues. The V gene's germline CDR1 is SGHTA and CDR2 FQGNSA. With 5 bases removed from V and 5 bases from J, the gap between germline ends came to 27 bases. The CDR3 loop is CASSPPKGGEGVLYGYTF. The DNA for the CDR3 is TGTGCCAGCAGCCCCCCAAAAGGTGGGGAGGGGGTTTTATATGGCTACACCTTC.

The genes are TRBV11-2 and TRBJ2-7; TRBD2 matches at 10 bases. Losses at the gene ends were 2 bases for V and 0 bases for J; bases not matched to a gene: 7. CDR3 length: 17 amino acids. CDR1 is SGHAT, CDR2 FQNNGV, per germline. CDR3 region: CASSLKRLAGDSYEQYF. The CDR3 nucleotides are TGTGCCAGCAGCTTAAAGCGCCTAGCGGGGGACTCCTACGAGCAGTACTTC.

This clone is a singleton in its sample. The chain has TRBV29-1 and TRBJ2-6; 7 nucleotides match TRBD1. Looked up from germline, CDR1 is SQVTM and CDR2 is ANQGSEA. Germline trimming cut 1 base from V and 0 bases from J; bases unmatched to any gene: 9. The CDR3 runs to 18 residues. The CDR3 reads CSVEGRDSQSSGANVLTF. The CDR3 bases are TGCAGCGTTGAAGGCCGGGACAGCCAGAGCTCTGGGGCCAACGTCCTGACTTTC.